These 4 T cell receptor beta chains were sequenced from one sample in a study of cytomegalovirus exposure and HLA in healthy donors. The data were produced by immunoSEQ multiplex PCR, yet TCRdb's version contains in-frame clones alone and is incomplete. This table has approximately 200,000 clones, about 81% appearing once. The sequenced sample consisted of PBMCs. These receptors came from a young woman in good health and CMV-seronegative.

The rearrangement joins TRBV27 to TRBJ2-5, with 8 bases identical to TRBD2. Trimming took 2 bases from V and 2 from J; bases not matched to a gene: 4. This CDR3 comprises 15 residues. Germline V gives CDR1 MNHEY, CDR2 SMNVEV (reference sequence). CDR3 sequence (DNA): TGTGCCAGCAGTTTAGGCGGGGGGCTACAAGAGACCCAGTACTTC. It translates to CASSLGGGLQETQYF.

A remark on this clone: One end of the junction varies from germline; a read error may be responsible. The V gene is TRBV28, the J gene TRBJ2-4; a weak D match, TRBD1 (5 bases). Germline values: CDR1 MDHEN, CDR2 SYDVKM. This CDR3 is 12 amino acids long. CDR3 nucleotide sequence: TGTGCCAGCAACACTGGAGCCAGGGTGTCAAGTTTC. This sequence encodes CASNTGARVSSF.

This chain connects TRBV5-4 to TRBJ1-2; 7 bases agree with TRBD1. Germline V lookup: CDR1 SGHNT, CDR2 YYREEE (reference sequence). Trimming removed 5 bases from V and 4 bases from J; junction bases left unmatched: 8. CDR3 size: 14 residues. CDR3 in amino acids: CASSPRQGGYGYTF. The CDR3 region has the DNA TGTGCCAGCAGTCCCCGACAGGGTGGCTATGGCTACACCTTC. The entire variable domain, with the rest obtained from reference TRBV5-4 and TRBJ1-2, is as follows: ETGVTQSPTHLIKTRGQQVTLRCSSQSGHNTVSWYQQALGQGPQFIFQYYREEENGRGNFPPRFSGLQFPNYSSELNVNALELDDSALYLCASSPRQGGYGYTFGSGTRLTVV.

The chain employs TRBV5-1 and TRBJ2-3; 8 bases fit TRBD1. The germline CDR1 and CDR2 sequences are SGHRS and YFSETQ. J gave up 0 bases and V 4 bases, and 1 base lay outside the gene matches. The length of the CDR3 is 14 residues. CDR3 region: CASSGQGSTDTQYF. CDR3 nucleotide sequence: TGCGCCAGCAGCGGACAGGGAAGCACAGATACGCAGTATTTT. The whole variable domain, filled in from reference TRBV5-1 and TRBJ2-3, reads KAGVTQTPRYLIKTRGQQVTLSCSPISGHRSVSWYQQTPGQGLQFLFEYFSETQRNKGNFPGRFSGRQFSNSRSEMNVSTLELGDSALYLCASSGQGSTDTQYFGPGTRLTVL.